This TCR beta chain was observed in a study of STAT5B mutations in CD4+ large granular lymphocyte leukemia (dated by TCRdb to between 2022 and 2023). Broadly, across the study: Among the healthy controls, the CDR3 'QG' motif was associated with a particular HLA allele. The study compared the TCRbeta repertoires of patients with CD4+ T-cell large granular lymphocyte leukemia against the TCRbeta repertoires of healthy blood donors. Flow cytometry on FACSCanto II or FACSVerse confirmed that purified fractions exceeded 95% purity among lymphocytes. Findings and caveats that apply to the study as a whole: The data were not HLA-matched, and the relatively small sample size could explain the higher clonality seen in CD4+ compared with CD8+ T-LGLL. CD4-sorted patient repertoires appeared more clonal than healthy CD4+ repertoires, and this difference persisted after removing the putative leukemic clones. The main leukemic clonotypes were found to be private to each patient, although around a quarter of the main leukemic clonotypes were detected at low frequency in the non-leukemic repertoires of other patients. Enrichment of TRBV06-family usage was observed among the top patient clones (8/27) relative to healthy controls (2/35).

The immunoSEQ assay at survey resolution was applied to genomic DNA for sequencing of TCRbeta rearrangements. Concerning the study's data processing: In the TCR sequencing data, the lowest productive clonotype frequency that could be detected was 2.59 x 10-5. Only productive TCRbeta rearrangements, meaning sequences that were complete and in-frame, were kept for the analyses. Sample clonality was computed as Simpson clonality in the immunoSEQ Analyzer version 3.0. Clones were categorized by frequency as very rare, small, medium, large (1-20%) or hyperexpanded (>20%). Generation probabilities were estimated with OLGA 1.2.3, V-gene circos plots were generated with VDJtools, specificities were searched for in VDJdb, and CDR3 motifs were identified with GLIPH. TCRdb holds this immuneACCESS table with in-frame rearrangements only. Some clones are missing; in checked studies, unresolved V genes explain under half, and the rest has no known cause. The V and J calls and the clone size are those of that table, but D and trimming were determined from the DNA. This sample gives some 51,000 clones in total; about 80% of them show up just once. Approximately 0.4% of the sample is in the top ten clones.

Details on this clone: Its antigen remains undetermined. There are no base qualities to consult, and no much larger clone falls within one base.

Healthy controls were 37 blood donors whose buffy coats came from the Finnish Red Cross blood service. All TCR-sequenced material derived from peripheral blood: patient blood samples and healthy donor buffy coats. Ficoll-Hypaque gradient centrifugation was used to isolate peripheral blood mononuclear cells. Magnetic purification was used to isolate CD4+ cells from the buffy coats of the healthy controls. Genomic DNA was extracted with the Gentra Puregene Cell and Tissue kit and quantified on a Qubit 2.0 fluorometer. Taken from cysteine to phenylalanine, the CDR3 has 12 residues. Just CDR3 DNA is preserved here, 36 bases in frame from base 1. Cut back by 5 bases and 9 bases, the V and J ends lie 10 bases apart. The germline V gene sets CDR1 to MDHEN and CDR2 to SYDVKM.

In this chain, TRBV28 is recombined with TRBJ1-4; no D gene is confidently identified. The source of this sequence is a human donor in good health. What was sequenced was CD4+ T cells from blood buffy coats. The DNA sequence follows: TGTGCCAGCAGTCTGGTTTTGCAAAAACTGTTTTTT. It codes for CASSLVLQKLFF.